Listed here are 9 T cell receptor beta chains from one sample, sequenced in a study of T cell repertoires in cytomegalovirus infection (dated by TCRdb to about 2019). Data came from an Illumina HiSeq 1500. Through fastp at Q25 and MiXCR, TCRdb rebuilt clones from the public reads, retaining in-frame beta chains. Under each unique CDR3 protein, matching rows form one entry showing the most common genes and DNA. Here the sample has around 310,000 distinct CDR3 sequences; 15% to 20% occur a single time. The ten largest clones capture approximately 12% of the sample. The sample taken for sequencing was PBMCs. The receptors derive from a human donor in good health (CMV status not recorded). Some clones in this sample may be carry-over from other donors' samples.

This clonotype was seen more than once but under ten times. The chain has TRBV27 and TRBJ2-7, with 7 bases aligning to TRBD1. This CDR3 is 15 amino acids long. Germline loops: CDR1 MNHEY, CDR2 SMNVEV (reference sequence). With 2 bases clipped from V and 2 bases from J, the junction kept 6 bases outside the gene matches. The CDR3 here is CASSLRTGVTYEQYF. CDR3 sequence (DNA): TGTGCCAGCAGTTTAAGAACAGGGGTTACCTACGAGCAGTACTTC.

This clonotype was seen at least ten times. The V and J genes are TRBV7-2 and TRBJ2-7; 7 bases map to TRBD2. Germline V gives CDR1 SGHTA, CDR2 FQGNSA. The CDR3 loop spans 15 amino acids. V lost 0 bases and J lost 2; bases outside the gene matches: 4. CDR3 sequence: CASSLAGTIPYEQYF. The DNA for the CDR3 is TGTGCCAGCAGCTTAGCCGGGACTATACCCTACGAGCAGTACTTC.

In its sample, this clonotype was seen a few times. V and J are TRBV20-1 and TRBJ1-6; TRBD1 might be the D (6 bases). Germline assignment: CDR1 DFQATT and CDR2 SNEGSKA (reference sequence). The CDR3 is made up of 17 amino acids. Trimming left V 0 bases short and J 3 bases short, with 15 bases between. As DNA, the CDR3 is TGCAGTGCTAGAGAAAGAATGGGGGCCGGCTATAATTCACCCCTCCACTTT. Protein product: CSARERMGAGYNSPLHF.

This clonotype has just a few counts. The chain combines TRBV20-1 with TRBJ2-7; 8 bases line up with TRBD1. Germline CDR1 and CDR2: DFQATT and SNEGSKA (reference sequence). This CDR3 comprises 13 residues. With 3 bases clipped from V and 2 bases from J, the junction kept 3 bases outside the gene matches. CDR3 bases: TGCAGTGCTAGCAGGACAGGGACCTACGAGCAGTACTTC. Protein sequence: CSASRTGTYEQYF.

This clonotype occurred many times. This CDR3 is CASSDFSQDQPQHF. CDR3 DNA sequence: TGTGCCAGCAGCGACTTCAGTCAGGATCAGCCCCAGCATTTT. The chain links TRBV7-2 to TRBJ1-5; no clear D. The CDR3 runs to 14 residues. The V and J ends lost 5 bases and 5 bases respectively, with 13 bases between them. Germline assignment: CDR1 SGHTA and CDR2 FQGNSA.

The V and J genes are TRBV20-1 and TRBJ1-3; D not certain. This CDR3 spans 14 amino acids. Looked up from germline, CDR1 is DFQATT and CDR2 is SNEGSKA (reference sequence). Trimming shortened V by 2 bases and J by 1 base, and 9 bases separated the two germline ends. This CDR3 reads CSARKEGSGNTIYF. CDR3 bases: TGCAGTGCTAGAAAGGAAGGATCTGGAAACACCATATATTTT.

Comment on this clonotype: This may arise from a read error, as a much more abundant clone is one base away. The gene calls are TRBV11-2 and TRBJ2-1, with 13 bases identical to TRBD2. Germline CDR1 is SGHAT and CDR2 is FQNNGV. The CDR3 has 16 amino acids. CDR3 sequence reads: CANSRRTSGGAGEQFF. The DNA for the CDR3 is TGTGCCAACAGCCGCCGAACTAGCGGGGGGGCCGGTGAGCAGTTCTTC.

A few counts support this clonotype. The V and J genes are TRBV2 and TRBJ1-1; D is unclear. The CDR3 has 10 amino acids. Germline V gene sequence: CDR1 SNHLY, CDR2 FYNNEI. Trimming stripped 7 bases from V and 6 bases from J, with 6 bases between. This CDR3 is CASKTPEAFF. Written as DNA, the CDR3 is TGTGCCAGCAAGACACCTGAAGCTTTCTTT. The variable domain in full, with the rest retrieved from reference TRBV2 and TRBJ1-1, is EPEVTQTPSHQVTQMGQEVILRCVPISNHLYFYWYRQILGQKVEFLVSFYNNEISEKSEIFDDQFSVERPDGSNFTLKIRSTKLEDSAMYFCASKTPEAFFGQGTRLTVV.

The chain has TRBV27 and TRBJ1-5, with D maybe TRBD1 (6 bases). The CDR3 has 14 amino acids. Trimming stripped 5 bases from V and 3 bases from J, with 11 bases between. The germline V gene has CDR1 MNHEY and CDR2 SMNVEV (reference sequence). The CDR3 protein is CASSTGTINQPQHF. Here the CDR3 DNA reads TGTGCCAGCAGTACCGGGACAATCAATCAGCCCCAGCATTTT.